Presented here are 26 T cell receptor beta chains from one specimen sequenced in a study of shared clonotypes between healthy human individuals. Libraries were prepared by immunoSEQ multiplex PCR; TCRdb keeps only in-frame clonotypes and omits some of them. The table lists some 2.4 million clones, roughly 93% of them singletons. The sample taken for sequencing was naive CD4+ T cells from PBMCs. Subset of the sample: CD45RA+ positively selected. These receptors were obtained from a young man in good health. Some clones in this sample may be carry-over from other donors' samples.

The chain has TRBV27 and TRBJ1-2; no firm D call. Trimming removed 5 bases from V and 3 bases from J, with 10 bases in between. The CDR3 covers 13 residues. Germline values: CDR1 MNHEY, CDR2 SMNVEV (reference sequence). The CDR3 spells CASSRRADYGYTF. In DNA form, the CDR3 reads TGTGCCAGCAGTCGGAGGGCTGACTATGGCTACACCTTC.

The chain employs TRBV19 and TRBJ1-4; TRBD1 matches 7 bases. Germline trimming cut 7 bases from V and 4 bases from J; bases unmatched to any gene: 9. The CDR3 loop spans 15 amino acids. CDR1 and CDR2 from the germline V gene are LNHDA and SQIVND (reference sequence). The CDR3 nucleotides are TGTGCCAGTACCGATGGACAGGCACTTAATGAAAAACTGTTTTTT. Protein: CASTDGQALNEKLFF.

The chain employs TRBV28 and TRBJ2-7; D might be TRBD2 (5 bases). The length of the CDR3 is 14 residues. CDR1 and CDR2 from the germline V gene are MDHEN and SYDVKM. The V and J ends lost 0 bases and 6 bases respectively, with 12 bases between them. The CDR3 DNA reads as TGTGCCAGCAGTTTATGGGAGGACGGAGGCGAGCAGTACTTC. Amino acid sequence: CASSLWEDGGEQYF.

The chain carries TRBV7-3 and TRBJ2-3; D is possibly TRBD1 or TRBD2 (6 bases each). Trimming cost V 2 bases and J 2 bases, with 20 bases left between them. The length of the CDR3 is 18 residues. CDR1 SGHTA and CDR2 FQGTGA come from the germline V gene. This CDR3 is CASSLQGPTGTDTDTQYF. The CDR3 DNA sequence: TGTGCCAGCAGCTTACAGGGGCCGACCGGGACTGACACAGATACGCAGTATTTT.

The rearrangement uses TRBV7-2 and TRBJ2-1, with TRBD2 matching over 9 bases. This CDR3 comprises 15 residues. The V gene's germline CDR1 is SGHTA and CDR2 FQGNSA. The V gene end was trimmed by 2 bases and the J gene end by 6 bases; junction bases not matched to a gene: 5. The CDR3 DNA follows: TGTGCCAGCAGCTTAATGGCTAGCGGGACCAATGAGCAGTTCTTC. Encoded protein: CASSLMASGTNEQFF. The variable domain in full, with the rest retrieved from reference TRBV7-2 and TRBJ2-1, is GAGVSQSPSNKVTEKGKDVELRCDPISGHTALYWYRQSLGQGLEFLIYFQGNSAPDKSGLPSDRFSAERTGGSVSTLTIQRTQQEDSAVYLCASSLMASGTNEQFFGPGTRLTVL.

The V gene is TRBV18, the J gene TRBJ1-2, with D hard to call. The ends were cut back, 1 base at V and 8 bases at J, with 14 bases in the middle. Per germline, CDR1 KGHSH and CDR2 LQKENI. The CDR3 totals 14 residues. CDR3: CASSPLSDKEGYTF. The CDR3 DNA reads as TGTGCCAGCTCACCACTTTCAGATAAAGAAGGCTACACCTTC.

This sequence joins TRBV28 and TRBJ2-7, with D hard to call. V was cut by 5 bases and J by 6 bases, with 11 bases left in between. Germline values: CDR1 MDHEN, CDR2 SYDVKM. The CDR3 sequence is 12 residues long. The CDR3 here is CASSLAVSEQYF. CDR3 nucleotides: TGTGCCAGCAGTCTTGCAGTGAGCGAGCAGTACTTC.

V gene TRBV6-1 combines with J gene TRBJ2-5; D perhaps matches TRBD1 (5 bases). Trimming pared 2 bases from V and 3 bases from J, leaving 16 bases between. CDR3 length: 16 amino acids. Germline V gene lookup returns CDR1 MNHNS and CDR2 SASEGT. CDR3 nucleotides: TGTGCCAGCAGTGAAAGGATCGCCAGGGTGAAAGAGACCCAGTACTTC. Amino acids: CASSERIARVKETQYF.

The J gene is TRBJ2-1, the V gene TRBV18; 8 nucleotides agree with TRBD2. Germline values: CDR1 KGHSH, CDR2 LQKENI. V shed 4 bases, J shed 2 bases, and the junction held 1 base outside the gene matches. The CDR3 is 14 amino acids. The CDR3 sequence: CASSQLAAYNEQFF. The CDR3 region has the DNA TGTGCCAGCTCACAACTAGCGGCCTACAATGAGCAGTTCTTC.

This clone has just a few counts. This chain joins TRBV2 and TRBJ1-1, with D unresolved. Germline CDR1 reads SNHLY; CDR2 reads FYNNEI. V was clipped by 5 bases and J by 6 bases, with 10 bases between them. This CDR3 is 12 amino acids long. The DNA for the CDR3 is TGTGCCAGCAGTCTTCTCACGGCTGAAGCTTTCTTT. Translating gives CASSLLTAEAFF.

V usage is TRBV9 and J usage is TRBJ2-1; D is perhaps TRBD1 or TRBD2 (6 bases each). There are 15 residues in the CDR3. Trimming stripped 4 bases from V and 0 bases from J, with 11 bases between. The germline CDR1 and CDR2 sequences are SGDLS and YYNGEE. CDR3: CASSKEGDSYNEQFF. The CDR3 nucleotides are TGTGCCAGCAGCAAGGAGGGGGACTCCTACAATGAGCAGTTCTTC. Full variable domain (remainder filled in from reference TRBV9 and TRBJ2-1): DSGVTQTPKHLITATGQRVTLRCSPRSGDLSVYWYQQSLDQGLQFLIQYYNGEERAKGNILERFSAQQFPDLHSELNLSSLELGDSALYFCASSKEGDSYNEQFFGPGTRLTVL.

This clone has just one count. The V call is TRBV14, the J call TRBJ2-1; 7 nucleotides line up with TRBD2. Germline lookup yields CDR1 SGHDN and CDR2 FVKESK. The CDR3 has 12 amino acids. With V trimmed by 4 bases and J by 12 bases, 6 bases remained unmatched. CDR3 residues: CASSRLGEGQFF. CDR3 nucleotides: TGTGCCAGCAGCCGCCTCGGGGAGGGGCAGTTCTTC.

V is TRBV2 and J is TRBJ1-6; D ambiguous. Germline V CDR1 and CDR2: SNHLY, FYNNEI. The CDR3 length is 13 residues. V was cut by 2 bases and J by 9 bases, with 8 bases left in between. The CDR3 protein is CASSEYPGSPLHF. In nucleotides, the CDR3 is TGTGCCAGCAGTGAATATCCGGGTTCACCCCTCCACTTT.

The chain carries TRBV10-2 and TRBJ2-1; 7 bases are a match to TRBD2. The germline CDR1 and CDR2 sequences are WSHSY and SAAADI. The CDR3 is made up of 15 amino acids. Germline trimming cut 0 bases from V and 5 bases from J; bases unmatched to any gene: 4. DNA for the CDR3: TGCGCCAGCAGTGAGTCGTCTAGCGGCAACAATGAGCAGTTCTTC. This sequence encodes CASSESSSGNNEQFF.

V gene TRBV6-6 combines with J gene TRBJ2-1, with D perhaps TRBD1 or TRBD2 (5 bases each). Germline V CDR1 and CDR2: MNHNY, SVGAGI (reference sequence). This CDR3 has 14 amino acids. V was shortened by 2 bases and J by 9 bases, with 14 bases between the two germline ends. CDR3 in amino acids: CASSYPPTGGEQFF. The CDR3 nucleotides read TGTGCCAGCAGTTACCCCCCGACTGGGGGTGAGCAGTTCTTC.

The rearrangement joins TRBV6-6 to TRBJ1-5; 12 bases are a match to TRBD1. CDR3 length: 15 amino acids. Trimming took 4 bases from V and 6 from J; bases not matched to a gene: 4. Germline V gene data show CDR1 as MNHNY and CDR2 as SVGAGI (reference sequence). CDR3 sequence (DNA): TGTGCCAGCAGTTTCCGGGACAGGGGGCCTCAGCCCCAGCATTTT. The encoded protein is CASSFRDRGPQPQHF.

In regard to this clone: Other DNA variants within this sample encode the same CDR3. The chain recombines TRBV5-1 with TRBJ1-4; D possibly corresponds to TRBD1 (6 bases). CDR1 is SGHRS and CDR2 is YFSETQ in the germline V gene. This CDR3 region has 14 residues. V was pared by 3 bases and J by 5 bases, with 11 bases between. CDR3 DNA sequence: TGCGCCAGCAGCTCACAGGGCCTAAATGAAAAACTGTTTTTT. Residues: CASSSQGLNEKLFF. Full variable domain (rest looked up from reference TRBV5-1 and TRBJ1-4): KAGVTQTPRYLIKTRGQQVTLSCSPISGHRSVSWYQQTPGQGLQFLFEYFSETQRNKGNFPGRFSGRQFSNSRSEMNVSTLELGDSALYLCASSSQGLNEKLFFGSGTQLSVL.

The rearrangement joins TRBV6-1 to TRBJ1-2; 8 nucleotides line up with TRBD1. Looked up from germline, CDR1 is MNHNS and CDR2 is SASEGT. The CDR3 runs to 14 residues. The ends lost 11 bases at V and 1 base at J; junction bases unmatched: 9. DNA for the CDR3: TGTGCCGCACAACGGGACAGGTATAACTATGGCTACACCTTC. It codes for CAAQRDRYNYGYTF.

This chain links TRBV25-1 with TRBJ1-6, with 8 bases identical to TRBD1. The CDR3 has 15 residues. Germline CDR1 is MGHDK and CDR2 is SYGVNS. Trimming cost V 3 bases and J 7 bases; bases outside gene matches: 5. In nucleotides, the CDR3 is TGTGCCAGCAGTGAGTCCAGGGGGCTCAATTCACCCCTCCACTTT. This codes for CASSESRGLNSPLHF.

The V gene is TRBV28, the J gene TRBJ1-2; no clear D. The CDR3 extends over 13 amino acids. V was cut by 3 bases and J by 10 bases, with 15 bases left in between. The germline V gene encodes CDR1 MDHEN and CDR2 SYDVKM. CDR3 sequence: CASSFAHRSIYTF. The DNA of the CDR3 is TGTGCCAGCAGTTTTGCCCATCGGAGTATCTACACCTTC.

The J gene is TRBJ2-7, the V gene TRBV30, with D possibly matching TRBD1 (5 bases). The V end lost 3 bases, the J end lost 6 bases, and 15 bases lay between the germline ends. The CDR3 covers 13 residues. From germline, CDR1 is GTSNPN and CDR2 SVGIG (reference sequence). For the CDR3, the DNA is TGTGCCTGGAGCGACAGTGGGTCTGGCGAGCAGTACTTC. The encoded protein is CAWSDSGSGEQYF. The complete variable domain, with remaining parts taken from reference TRBV30 and TRBJ2-7, reads SQTIHQWPATLVQPVGSPLSLECTVEGTSNPNLYWYRQAAGRGLQLLFYSVGIGQISSEVPQNLSASRPQDRQFILSSKKLLLSDSGFYLCAWSDSGSGEQYFGPGTRLTVT.

This chain links TRBV5-1 with TRBJ2-1; 7 bases line up with TRBD2. CDR1 and CDR2 (germline): SGHRS, YFSETQ. The junction had 10 bases not matched to a gene; V was cut back by 0 bases and J by 7 bases. The CDR3 loop spans 16 amino acids. The CDR3 nucleotides read TGCGCCAGCAGCTTGGAGGTGGGAGGGTTGCGGAATGAGCAGTTCTTC. Protein sequence: CASSLEVGGLRNEQFF.

CDR3 coding DNA: TGTGCCGCGGGTATTGGGGGCGACTATGGCTACACCTTC. Translated: CAAGIGGDYGYTF. V is TRBV10-3 and J is TRBJ1-2; tentatively, D is TRBD1 (6 bases). CDR3 length: 13 residues. Per the germline V gene, CDR1 is ENHRY and CDR2 is SYGVKD. Trimming removed 11 bases at V and 3 bases at J, with 16 bases between.

The chain carries TRBV5-1 and TRBJ2-3; 7 bases align to TRBD2. In germline, CDR1 is SGHRS, CDR2 YFSETQ. V dropped 0 bases and J dropped 4; count of bases not matched to a gene: 5. There are 15 residues in the CDR3. CDR3 nucleotides: TGCGCCAGCAGCTTGGGGCTAGCGGAAGCAGATACGCAGTATTTT. This sequence encodes CASSLGLAEADTQYF.

The chain links TRBV28 to TRBJ2-5; D is uncertain. Germline assignment: CDR1 MDHEN and CDR2 SYDVKM. The CDR3 is made up of 16 amino acids. Trimming cost V 7 bases and J 4 bases, with 22 bases left between them. The DNA for the CDR3 is TGTGCCAGCACCCTAAGTCCCGGCTACCTTCTAGAGACCCAGTACTTC. As protein: CASTLSPGYLLETQYF.

Concerning this clone: Other nucleotide sequences from this sample produce the same CDR3. This rearrangement joins TRBV30 to TRBJ2-3; D not certain. V was cut by 2 bases and J by 0 bases, with 3 bases left in between. The V gene's germline CDR1 is GTSNPN and CDR2 SVGIG (reference sequence). This CDR3 spans 12 amino acids. The CDR3 DNA reads TGTGCCTGGAGTCAAAGCACAGATACGCAGTATTTT. It codes for CAWSQSTDTQYF. The whole variable domain, filled in from reference TRBV30 and TRBJ2-3, reads SQTIHQWPATLVQPVGSPLSLECTVEGTSNPNLYWYRQAAGRGLQLLFYSVGIGQISSEVPQNLSASRPQDRQFILSSKKLLLSDSGFYLCAWSQSTDTQYFGPGTRLTVL.